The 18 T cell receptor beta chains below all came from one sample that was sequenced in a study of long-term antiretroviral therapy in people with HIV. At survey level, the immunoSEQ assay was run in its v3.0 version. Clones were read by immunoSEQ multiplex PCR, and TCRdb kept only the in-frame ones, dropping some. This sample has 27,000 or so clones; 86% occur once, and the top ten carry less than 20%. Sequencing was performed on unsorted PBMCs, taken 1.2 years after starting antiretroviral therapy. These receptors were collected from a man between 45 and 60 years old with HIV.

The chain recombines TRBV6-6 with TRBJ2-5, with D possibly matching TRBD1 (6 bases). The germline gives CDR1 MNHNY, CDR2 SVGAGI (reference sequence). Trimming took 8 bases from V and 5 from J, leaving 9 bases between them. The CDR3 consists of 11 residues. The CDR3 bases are TGTGCCAGCTCCCAGGGGGAGACCCAGTACTTC. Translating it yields CASSQGETQYF.

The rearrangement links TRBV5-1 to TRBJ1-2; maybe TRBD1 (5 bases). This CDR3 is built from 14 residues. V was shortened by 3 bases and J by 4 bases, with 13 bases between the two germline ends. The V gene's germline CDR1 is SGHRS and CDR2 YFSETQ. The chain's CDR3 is CASSSLEGSYGYTF. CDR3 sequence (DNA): TGCGCCAGCAGCTCTTTAGAGGGGTCCTATGGCTACACCTTC. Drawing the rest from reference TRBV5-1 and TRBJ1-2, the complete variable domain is KAGVTQTPRYLIKTRGQQVTLSCSPISGHRSVSWYQQTPGQGLQFLFEYFSETQRNKGNFPGRFSGRQFSNSRSEMNVSTLELGDSALYLCASSSLEGSYGYTFGSGTRLTVV.

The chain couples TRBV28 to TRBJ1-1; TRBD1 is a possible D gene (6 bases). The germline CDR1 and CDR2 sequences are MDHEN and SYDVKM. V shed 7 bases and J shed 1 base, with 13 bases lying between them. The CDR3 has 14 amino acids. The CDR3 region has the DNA TGTGCCAGCAACCCCCTGGGACAGAACACTGAAGCTTTCTTT. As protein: CASNPLGQNTEAFF. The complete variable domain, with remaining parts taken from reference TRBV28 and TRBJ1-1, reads DVKVTQSSRYLVKRTGEKVFLECVQDMDHENMFWYRQDPGLGLRLIYFSYDVKMKEKGDIPEGYSVSREKKERFSLILESASTNQTSMYLCASNPLGQNTEAFFGQGTRLTVV.

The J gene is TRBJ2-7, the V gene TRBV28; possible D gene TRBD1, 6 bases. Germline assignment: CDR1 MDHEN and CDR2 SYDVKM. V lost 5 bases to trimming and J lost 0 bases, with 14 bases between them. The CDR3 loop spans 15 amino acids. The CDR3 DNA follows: TGTGCCAGCAGTGCGTCAGGGGCTAGCTCCTACGAGCAGTACTTC. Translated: CASSASGASSYEQYF.

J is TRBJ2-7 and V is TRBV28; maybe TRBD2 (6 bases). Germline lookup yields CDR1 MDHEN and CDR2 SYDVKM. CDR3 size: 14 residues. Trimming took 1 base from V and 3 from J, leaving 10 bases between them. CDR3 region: CASSLSQGGYEQYF. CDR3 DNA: TGTGCCAGCAGTTTATCGCAGGGAGGCTACGAGCAGTACTTC.

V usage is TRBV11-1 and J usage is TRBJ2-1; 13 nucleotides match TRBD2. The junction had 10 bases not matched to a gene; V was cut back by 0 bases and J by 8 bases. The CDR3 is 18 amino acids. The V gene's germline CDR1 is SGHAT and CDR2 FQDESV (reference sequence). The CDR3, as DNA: TGTGCCAGCAGCTTAGCAATAACTAGCGGGGGGGCCAGGGATGAGCAGTTCTTC. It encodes CASSLAITSGGARDEQFF.

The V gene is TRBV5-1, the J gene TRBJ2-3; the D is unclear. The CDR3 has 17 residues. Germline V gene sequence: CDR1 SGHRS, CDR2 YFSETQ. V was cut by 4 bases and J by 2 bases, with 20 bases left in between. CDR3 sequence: CASSPSPPLPNTDTQYF. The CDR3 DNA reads TGCGCCAGCAGCCCGTCTCCCCCCCTTCCGAACACAGATACGCAGTATTTT.

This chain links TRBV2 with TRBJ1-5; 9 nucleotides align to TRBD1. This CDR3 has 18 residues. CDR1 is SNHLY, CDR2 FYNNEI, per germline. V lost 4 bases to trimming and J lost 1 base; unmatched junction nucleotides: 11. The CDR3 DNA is TGTGCCAGCAGTGTCGCTGGGACAGGGAGTTGGAGCAATCAGCCCCAGCATTTT. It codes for CASSVAGTGSWSNQPQHF.

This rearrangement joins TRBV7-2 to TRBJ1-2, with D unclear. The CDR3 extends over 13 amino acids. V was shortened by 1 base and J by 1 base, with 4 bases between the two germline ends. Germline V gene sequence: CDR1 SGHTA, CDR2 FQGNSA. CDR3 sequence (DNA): TGTGCCAGCAGCTTAGAGAATAACTATGGCTACACCTTC. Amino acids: CASSLENNYGYTF. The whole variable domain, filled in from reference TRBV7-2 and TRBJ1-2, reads GAGVSQSPSNKVTEKGKDVELRCDPISGHTALYWYRQSLGQGLEFLIYFQGNSAPDKSGLPSDRFSAERTGGSVSTLTIQRTQQEDSAVYLCASSLENNYGYTFGSGTRLTVV.

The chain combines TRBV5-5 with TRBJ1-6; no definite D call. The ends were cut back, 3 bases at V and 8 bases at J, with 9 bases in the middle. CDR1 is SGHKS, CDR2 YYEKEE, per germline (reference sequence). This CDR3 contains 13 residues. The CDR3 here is CASSYGFDSPLHF. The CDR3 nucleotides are TGTGCCAGCAGCTACGGTTTCGATTCACCCCTCCACTTT.

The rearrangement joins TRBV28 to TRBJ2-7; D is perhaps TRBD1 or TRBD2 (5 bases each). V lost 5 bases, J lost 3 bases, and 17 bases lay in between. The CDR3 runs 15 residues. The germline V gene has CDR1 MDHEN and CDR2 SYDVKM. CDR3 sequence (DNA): TGTGCCAGCAGTCTCCCGGGGCAGGTGGTCTACGAGCAGTACTTC. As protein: CASSLPGQVVYEQYF.

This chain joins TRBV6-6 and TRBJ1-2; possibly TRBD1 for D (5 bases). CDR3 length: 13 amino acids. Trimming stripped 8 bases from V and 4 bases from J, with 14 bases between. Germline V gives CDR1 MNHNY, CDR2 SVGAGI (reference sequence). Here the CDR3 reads CASVRGPTYGYTF. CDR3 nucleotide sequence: TGTGCCAGCGTTAGGGGACCGACCTATGGCTACACCTTC.

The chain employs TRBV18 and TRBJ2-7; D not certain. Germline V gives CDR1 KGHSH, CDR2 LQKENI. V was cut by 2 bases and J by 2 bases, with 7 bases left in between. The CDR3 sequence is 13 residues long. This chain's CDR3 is CASSPRQTYEQYF. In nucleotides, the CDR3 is TGTGCCAGCTCACCAAGGCAGACCTACGAGCAGTACTTC.

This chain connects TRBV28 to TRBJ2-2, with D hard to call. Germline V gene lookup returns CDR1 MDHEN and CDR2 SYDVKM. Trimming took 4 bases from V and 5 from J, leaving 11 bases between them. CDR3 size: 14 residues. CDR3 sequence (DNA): TGTGCCAGCAGTTCCAACCTCGCGACCGGGGAGCTGTTTTTT. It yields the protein CASSSNLATGELFF. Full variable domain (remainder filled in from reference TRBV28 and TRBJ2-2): DVKVTQSSRYLVKRTGEKVFLECVQDMDHENMFWYRQDPGLGLRLIYFSYDVKMKEKGDIPEGYSVSREKKERFSLILESASTNQTSMYLCASSSNLATGELFFGEGSRLTVL.

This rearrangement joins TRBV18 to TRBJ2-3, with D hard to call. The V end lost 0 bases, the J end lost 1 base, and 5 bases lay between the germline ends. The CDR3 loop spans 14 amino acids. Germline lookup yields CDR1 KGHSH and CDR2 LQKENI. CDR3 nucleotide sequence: TGTGCCAGCTCACCACCTAGCCGCACAGATACGCAGTATTTT. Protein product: CASSPPSRTDTQYF.

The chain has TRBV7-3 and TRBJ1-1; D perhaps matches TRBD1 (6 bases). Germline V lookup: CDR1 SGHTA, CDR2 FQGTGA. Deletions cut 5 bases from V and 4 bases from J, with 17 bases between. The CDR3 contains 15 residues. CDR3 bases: TGTGCCAGCAGCCCAACGGGGGGGCAGGGCACTGAAGCTTTCTTT. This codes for CASSPTGGQGTEAFF. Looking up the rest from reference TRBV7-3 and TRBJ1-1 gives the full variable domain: GAGVSQTPSNKVTEKGKYVELRCDPISGHTALYWYRQSLGQGPEFLIYFQGTGAADDSGLPNDRFFAVRPEGSVSTLKIQRTERGDSAVYLCASSPTGGQGTEAFFGQGTRLTVV.

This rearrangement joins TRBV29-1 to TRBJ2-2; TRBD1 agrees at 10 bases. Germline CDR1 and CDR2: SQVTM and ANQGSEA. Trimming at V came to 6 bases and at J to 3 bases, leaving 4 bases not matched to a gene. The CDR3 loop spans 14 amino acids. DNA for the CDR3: TGCAGCGTAGACAGGGGGCACCACACCGGGGAGCTGTTTTTT. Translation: CSVDRGHHTGELFF.

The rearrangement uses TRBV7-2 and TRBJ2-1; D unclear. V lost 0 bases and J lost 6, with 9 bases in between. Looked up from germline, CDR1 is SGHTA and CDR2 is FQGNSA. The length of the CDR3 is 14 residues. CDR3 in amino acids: CASSLAGWGNEQFF. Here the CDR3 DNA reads TGTGCCAGCAGCTTAGCCGGGTGGGGCAATGAGCAGTTCTTC.